The 26 T cell receptor beta chains listed next were all sequenced from one sample in a study of a mutant IDH1 vaccine in newly diagnosed glioma. Assay used: immunoSEQ multiplex PCR; TCRdb lists only in-frame clones, some missing. The data contain roughly 71,000 clones, just over 85% of them singletons. Time point in this sample: baseline, week 1 (first vaccination visit). Documented treatment: pre-vaccination baseline after standard-of-care therapy. Material: PBMCs, obtained from a glioma patient treated with radiotherapy, temozolomide or both. These receptors were taken from a man in his thirties or forties with glioma.

The chain couples TRBV10-1 to TRBJ2-7, with 12 bases matching TRBD2. With V trimmed by 5 bases and J by 3 bases, 8 bases remained unmatched. Per germline, CDR1 WNHNN and CDR2 SYGVQD (reference sequence). There are 16 residues in the CDR3. In DNA form, the CDR3 reads TGCGCCAGCAGTTCCACGACTAGCGGGGGTTACTACGAGCAGTACTTC. Protein: CASSSTTSGGYYEQYF.

V usage is TRBV5-1 and J usage is TRBJ1-3; 7 bases line up with TRBD1. CDR1 and CDR2 (germline): SGHRS, YFSETQ. J was trimmed by 0 bases and V by 3 bases; bases with no gene match: 3. CDR3 length: 15 residues. This chain's CDR3 is CASSSGTDSGNTIYF. For the CDR3, the DNA is TGCGCCAGCAGCTCGGGGACAGACTCTGGAAACACCATATATTTT.

The rearrangement joins TRBV6-6 to TRBJ2-7, with D perhaps TRBD1 (6 bases). CDR1 MNHNY and CDR2 SVGAGI come from the germline V gene (reference sequence). CDR3 length: 13 residues. V lost 0 bases and J lost 7, with 10 bases in between. CDR3 protein: CASSYSNRVEQYF. The DNA of the CDR3 is TGTGCCAGCAGTTACTCGAACAGGGTAGAGCAGTACTTC.

The chain has TRBV5-1 and TRBJ2-7, with D possibly TRBD1 on 5 matching bases. The V end lost 0 bases, the J end lost 2 bases, and 15 bases lay between the germline ends. The CDR3 length is 16 residues. Germline V gene sequence: CDR1 SGHRS, CDR2 YFSETQ. In nucleotides, the CDR3 is TGCGCCAGCAGCTTGGGGGGTTTGACAGCTACCTACGAGCAGTACTTC. Its translation: CASSLGGLTATYEQYF.

The rearrangement joins TRBV15 to TRBJ1-4, with D possibly being TRBD1 (5 bases). CDR1 LNHNV and CDR2 YYDKDF come from the germline V gene (reference sequence). Trimming removed 5 bases at V and 4 bases at J, with 14 bases between. This CDR3 spans 15 amino acids. DNA of the CDR3: TGTGCCACCAGCCCGGGGGGGGTCCTTAATGAAAAACTGTTTTTT. Amino acid sequence: CATSPGGVLNEKLFF.

The CDR3 here is CSVDPGQGTGTQYF. Here the CDR3 DNA reads TGCAGCGTTGATCCGGGACAGGGAACGGGGACCCAGTACTTC. The J gene is TRBJ2-5, the V gene TRBV29-1, with 9 positions matching TRBD1. Unmatched junction bases numbered 9, after V lost 3 bases and J lost 7 bases. The CDR3 has 14 residues. Germline-derived CDR1 and CDR2 are SQVTM and ANQGSEA.

The gene calls are TRBV19 and TRBJ1-2; 8 positions agree with TRBD1. Unmatched junction bases numbered 10, after V lost 3 bases and J lost 7 bases. Germline CDR1 reads LNHDA; CDR2 reads SQIVND (reference sequence). CDR3 length equals 15 residues. Here the CDR3 DNA reads TGTGCCAGTAGTATGGGGAGGACAGGGTTTTCTGGCTACACCTTC. Residues: CASSMGRTGFSGYTF.

The chain links TRBV19 to TRBJ2-3; D might be TRBD1 (5 bases). Trimming stripped 6 bases from V and 6 bases from J, with 13 bases between. CDR3 length equals 13 residues. Per germline, CDR1 LNHDA and CDR2 SQIVND (reference sequence). CDR3: CASSTGKADTQYF. DNA for the CDR3: TGTGCCAGTAGCACAGGAAAGGCGGATACGCAGTATTTT.

The chain links TRBV9 to TRBJ1-1, with D possibly matching TRBD1 (5 bases). Trimming removed 2 bases from V and 5 bases from J, with 13 bases in between. The CDR3 is made up of 14 amino acids. Germline V CDR1 and CDR2: SGDLS, YYNGEE. The CDR3 sequence is CASSVGGGRTEAFF. CDR3 sequence (DNA): TGTGCCAGCAGCGTCGGGGGGGGAAGAACTGAAGCTTTCTTT.

J is TRBJ2-7 and V is TRBV5-1, with 9 positions matching TRBD1. Germline V lookup: CDR1 SGHRS, CDR2 YFSETQ. CDR3 length equals 16 residues. With V trimmed by 5 bases and J by 6 bases, 15 bases remained unmatched. The CDR3 DNA sequence: TGCGCCAGCAGTCGCCTATCCGGGACAGGGTCATCCGAGCAGTACTTC. Translating it yields CASSRLSGTGSSEQYF.

The chain uses TRBV5-4 and TRBJ2-7, with TRBD1 matching over 7 bases. Germline CDR1 SGHNT, CDR2 YYREEE (reference sequence). This CDR3 is 16 amino acids long. V was pared by 3 bases and J by 1 base, with 10 bases of the junction left unmatched. As DNA, the CDR3 is TGTGCCAGCAGCTCAGACTGGGACAGACTATCCTACGAGCAGTACTTC. Protein product: CASSSDWDRLSYEQYF.

This chain links TRBV5-7 with TRBJ2-7; 10 bases match TRBD1. TRBV5-7 is labeled an ORF, and its function is uncertain. V shed 3 bases, J shed 4 bases, and the junction held 13 bases outside the gene matches. The CDR3 covers 17 residues. The CDR3 sequence is CASSSNYPGQGIYEQYF. CDR3 DNA sequence: TGTGCCAGCAGCTCGAACTATCCGGGACAGGGGATTTACGAGCAGTACTTC.

In its sample, this clone was seen a few times. The rearrangement uses TRBV15 and TRBJ1-5; TRBD1 might be the D (5 bases). V dropped 0 bases and J dropped 7 bases, with 13 bases sitting between them. The CDR3 has 15 amino acids. CDR1 is LNHNV, CDR2 YYDKDF, per germline (reference sequence). CDR3 nucleotide sequence: TGTGCCACCAGCAGAGAGGGACGTTGGGGACAGCCCCAGCATTTT. It is translated as CATSREGRWGQPQHF.

The chain recombines TRBV28 with TRBJ2-5, with 8 positions matching TRBD1. Germline trimming cut 6 bases from V and 5 bases from J; bases unmatched to any gene: 8. The CDR3 consists of 14 residues. Germline assignment: CDR1 MDHEN and CDR2 SYDVKM. The CDR3 DNA sequence: TGTGCCAGCAGGCCAGGGGGCGGCGTTGAGACCCAGTACTTC. Its protein product is CASRPGGGVETQYF.

This chain links TRBV7-8 with TRBJ2-1; D possibly corresponds to TRBD2 (6 bases). CDR1 and CDR2 (germline): SGHVS, FQNEAQ. V was pared by 0 bases and J by 1 base, with 7 bases between. The CDR3 has 15 residues. CDR3 protein: CASSLAGTSYNEQFF. Written as DNA, the CDR3 is TGTGCCAGCAGCTTAGCGGGGACTTCCTACAATGAGCAGTTCTTC. The variable domain in full, with the rest retrieved from reference TRBV7-8 and TRBJ2-1, is GAGVSQSPRYKVAKRGQDVALRCDPISGHVSLFWYQQALGQGPEFLTYFQNEAQLDKSGLPSDRFFAERPEGSVSTLKIQRTQQEDSAVYLCASSLAGTSYNEQFFGPGTRLTVL.

The rearrangement joins TRBV6-1 to TRBJ2-1; D may be TRBD2 (6 bases). CDR1 is MNHNS and CDR2 is SASEGT in the germline V gene. The V and J ends lost 4 bases and 15 bases respectively, with 19 bases between them. This CDR3 has 13 amino acids. The CDR3 loop reads CASSVPGLPTRFF. CDR3 DNA: TGTGCCAGCAGTGTACCGGGACTCCCCACTAGGTTCTTC.

This clone was seen a handful of times. The chain combines TRBV25-1 with TRBJ1-2; TRBD1 agrees at 9 bases. Per germline, CDR1 MGHDK and CDR2 SYGVNS. V was pared by 5 bases and J by 5 bases, with 12 bases of the junction left unmatched. This CDR3 is built from 16 residues. CDR3 protein: CASSLDLGTGLYGYTF. The CDR3 nucleotides read TGTGCCAGCAGTTTGGACCTCGGGACAGGGCTTTATGGCTACACCTTC.

The chain is built from TRBV10-3 and TRBJ1-6, with a weak D call TRBD1 (6 bases). The CDR3 runs 17 residues. Trimming removed 0 bases from V and 8 bases from J, with 17 bases in between. The germline V gene has CDR1 ENHRY and CDR2 SYGVKD. CDR3 DNA: TGTGCCATCAGTGAGTCGGGCAGGGGTATGTTCGATTCACCCCTCCACTTT. It codes for CAISESGRGMFDSPLHF.

The chain links TRBV9 to TRBJ2-7; D possibly corresponds to TRBD1 (5 bases). CDR3 length: 15 residues. V lost 4 bases and J lost 0, with 14 bases in between. The V gene's germline CDR1 is SGDLS and CDR2 YYNGEE. CDR3 bases: TGTGCCAGCAGCCCCTCGGACACAGTCTCCTACGAGCAGTACTTC. This encodes CASSPSDTVSYEQYF.

This rearrangement joins TRBV7-9 to TRBJ2-1; 8 bases line up with TRBD2. J was trimmed by 5 bases and V by 0 bases; bases with no gene match: 6. The germline CDR1 and CDR2 sequences are SEHNR and FQNEAQ (reference sequence). The length of the CDR3 is 16 residues. The CDR3 region has the DNA TGTGCCAGCAGCTTAGCGCCGGGACTAGTAGACAATGAGCAGTTCTTC. This gives the protein CASSLAPGLVDNEQFF.

This clone was observed once. This rearrangement joins TRBV18 to TRBJ2-2, with 7 bases that match TRBD1. J gave up 1 base and V 3 bases, and 8 bases lay outside the gene matches. From germline, CDR1 is KGHSH and CDR2 LQKENI. The CDR3 has 17 residues. CDR3 sequence: CASSPTGQSKNTGELFF. CDR3 sequence (DNA): TGTGCCAGCTCACCGACGGGACAGTCCAAGAACACCGGGGAGCTGTTTTTT.

The chain links TRBV4-1 to TRBJ2-3; TRBD2 agrees at 7 bases. The trim removed 1 base at V and 4 bases at J, leaving 5 bases unmatched. This CDR3 has 15 residues. Looked up from germline, CDR1 is MGHRA and CDR2 is YSYEKL. The CDR3 DNA sequence: TGCGCCAGCAGCCAAGGGTCGGGGGGATCAGATACGCAGTATTTT. Amino acids: CASSQGSGGSDTQYF.

This clone was counted only a few times. V is TRBV7-9 and J is TRBJ1-1, with 8 bases matching TRBD1. This CDR3 spans 13 amino acids. The germline gives CDR1 SEHNR, CDR2 FQNEAQ (reference sequence). The ends lost 6 bases at V and 10 bases at J; junction bases unmatched: 10. The chain's CDR3 is CASSRQGQHGAFF. The CDR3 DNA reads TGTGCCAGCAGTCGACAGGGGCAGCACGGAGCTTTCTTT.

This chain joins TRBV27 and TRBJ1-2; TRBD1 agrees at 7 bases. CDR1 is MNHEY, CDR2 SMNVEV, per germline (reference sequence). The CDR3 totals 14 residues. V lost 3 bases, J lost 7 bases, and 8 bases stayed unmatched. This CDR3 reads CASSFQGDLAGYTF. As DNA, the CDR3 is TGTGCCAGCAGTTTCCAGGGGGATCTAGCTGGCTACACCTTC.

This clone was seen only a few times. J is TRBJ1-1 and V is TRBV29-1; D possibly corresponds to TRBD1 (5 bases). The CDR3 totals 14 residues. V was cut by 4 bases and J by 0 bases, with 12 bases left in between. CDR1 is SQVTM, CDR2 ANQGSEA, per germline. The DNA of the CDR3 is TGCAGCGTTGGAGGGGCCGAAATGAACACTGAAGCTTTCTTT. Protein: CSVGGAEMNTEAFF.

V usage is TRBV5-1 and J usage is TRBJ1-1; D gene ambiguous. CDR3 length: 13 residues. The V end lost 6 bases, the J end lost 0 bases, and 9 bases lay between the germline ends. Germline lookup yields CDR1 SGHRS and CDR2 YFSETQ. The CDR3 sequence is CASKAVMNTEAFF. DNA of the CDR3: TGCGCCAGCAAGGCAGTTATGAACACTGAAGCTTTCTTT.